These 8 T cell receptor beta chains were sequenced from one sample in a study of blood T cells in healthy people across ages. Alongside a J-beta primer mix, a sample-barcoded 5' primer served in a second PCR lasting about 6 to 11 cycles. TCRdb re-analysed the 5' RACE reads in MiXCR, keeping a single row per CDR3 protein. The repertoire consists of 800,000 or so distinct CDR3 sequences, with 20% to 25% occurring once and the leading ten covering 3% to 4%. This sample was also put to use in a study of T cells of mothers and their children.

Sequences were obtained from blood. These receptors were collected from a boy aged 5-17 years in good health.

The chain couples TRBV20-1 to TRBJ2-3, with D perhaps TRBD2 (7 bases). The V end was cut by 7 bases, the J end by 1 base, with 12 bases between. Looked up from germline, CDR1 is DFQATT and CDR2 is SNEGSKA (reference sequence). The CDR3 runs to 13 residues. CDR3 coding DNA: TGCAGTGAGGGGGGGCGGGGCACAGATACGCAGTATTTT. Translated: CSEGGRGTDTQYF.

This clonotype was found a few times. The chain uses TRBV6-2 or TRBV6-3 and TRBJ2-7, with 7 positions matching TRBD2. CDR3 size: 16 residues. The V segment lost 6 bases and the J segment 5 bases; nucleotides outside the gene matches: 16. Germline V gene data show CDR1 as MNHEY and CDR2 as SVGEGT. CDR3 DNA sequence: TGTGCCAGCAGCCCACGGGCTAGCGGTCGCCGGGACGAGCAGTACTTC. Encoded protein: CASSPRASGRRDEQYF.

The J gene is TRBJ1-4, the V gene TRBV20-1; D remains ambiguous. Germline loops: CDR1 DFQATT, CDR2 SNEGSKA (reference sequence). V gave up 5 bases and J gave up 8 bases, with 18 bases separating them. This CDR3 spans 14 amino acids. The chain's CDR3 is CSAAPSGIEEKLFF. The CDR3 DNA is TGCAGTGCTGCCCCGTCCGGGATAGAAGAAAAACTGTTTTTT.

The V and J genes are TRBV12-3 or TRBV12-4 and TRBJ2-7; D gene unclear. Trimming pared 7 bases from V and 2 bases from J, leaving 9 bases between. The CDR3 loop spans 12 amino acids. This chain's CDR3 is CASTLTPYEQYF. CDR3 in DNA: TGTGCCAGCACCCTCACCCCCTACGAGCAGTACTTC.

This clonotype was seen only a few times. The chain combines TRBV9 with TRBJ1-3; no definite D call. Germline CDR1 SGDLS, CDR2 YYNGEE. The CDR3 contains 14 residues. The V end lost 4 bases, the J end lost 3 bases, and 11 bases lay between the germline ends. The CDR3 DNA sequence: TGTGCCAGCAGCCCCCAACTTGGTGGAAACACCATATATTTT. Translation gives CASSPQLGGNTIYF.

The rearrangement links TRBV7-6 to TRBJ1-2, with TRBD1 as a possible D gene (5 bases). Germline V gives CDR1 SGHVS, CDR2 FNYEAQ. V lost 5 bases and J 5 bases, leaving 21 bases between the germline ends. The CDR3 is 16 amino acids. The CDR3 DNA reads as TGTGCCAGCAGCCCCGGGTGGGGGGAGACAGAGTATGGCTACACCTTC. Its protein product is CASSPGWGETEYGYTF.

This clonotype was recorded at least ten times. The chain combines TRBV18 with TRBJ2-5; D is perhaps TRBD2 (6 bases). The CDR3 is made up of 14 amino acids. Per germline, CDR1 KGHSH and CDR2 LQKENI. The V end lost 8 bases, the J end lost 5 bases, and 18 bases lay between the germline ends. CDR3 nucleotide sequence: TGTGCCAGCCGGCAGGGACTTGCTCGGGAGACCCAGTACTTC. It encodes CASRQGLARETQYF.

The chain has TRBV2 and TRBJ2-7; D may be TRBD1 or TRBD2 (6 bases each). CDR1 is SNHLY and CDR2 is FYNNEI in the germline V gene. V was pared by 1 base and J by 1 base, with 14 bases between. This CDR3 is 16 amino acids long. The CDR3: CASSEELGGGSYEQYF. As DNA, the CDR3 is TGTGCCAGCAGTGAAGAACTAGGAGGGGGTTCCTACGAGCAGTACTTC.